This T cell receptor (beta chain) was identified in a study of CD8 T cells in ankylosing spondylitis. Whole-study findings and limits: Previous work reported some of these motif variants in the synovial fluid and blood of reactive arthritis.

Via MiXCR, TCRdb re-called the 5' RACE reads, giving one row per CDR3 protein. This sample yields some 130,000 distinct CDR3 sequences, of which roughly an eighth are seen a single time; roughly 3% belongs to the top ten. CDR3 length equals 12 residues. V lost 3 bases, J lost 3 bases, and 6 bases lay in between. CDR1 ENHRY and CDR2 SYGVKD come from the germline V gene. This clonotype was observed at least ten times. Its antigen is still unknown. The chain is built from TRBV10-3 and TRBJ2-7, with D hard to call. Sequencing was done on a sample of blood, either unsorted or a sorted T cell fraction (not recorded which). This TCR was sampled from a female donor with ankylosing spondylitis or in good health (not recorded which). The CDR3 DNA sequence: TGTGCCATCAGTGAATACCGCTACGAGCAGTACTTC. The encoded protein is CAISEYRYEQYF.